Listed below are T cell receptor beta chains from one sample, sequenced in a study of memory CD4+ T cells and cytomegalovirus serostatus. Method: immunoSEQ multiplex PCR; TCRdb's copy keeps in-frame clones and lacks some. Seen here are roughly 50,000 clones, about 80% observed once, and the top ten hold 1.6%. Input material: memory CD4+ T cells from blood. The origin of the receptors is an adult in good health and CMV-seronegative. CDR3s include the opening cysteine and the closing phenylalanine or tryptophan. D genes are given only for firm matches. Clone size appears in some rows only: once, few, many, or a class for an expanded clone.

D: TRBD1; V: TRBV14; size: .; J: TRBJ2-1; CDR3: CASSQAQGSSYNEQFF; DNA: TGTGCCAGCAGCCAGGCACAGGGGAGCTCCTACAATGAGCAGTTCTTC
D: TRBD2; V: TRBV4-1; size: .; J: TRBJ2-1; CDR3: CASSQSYSGGPYNEQFF; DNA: TGCGCCAGCAGCCAGTCCTATAGCGGGGGGCCGTACAATGAGCAGTTCTTC
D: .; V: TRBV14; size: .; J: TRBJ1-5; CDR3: CASSRGYNQPQHF; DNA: TGTGCCAGCAGCCGGGGGTACAATCAGCCCCAGCATTTT
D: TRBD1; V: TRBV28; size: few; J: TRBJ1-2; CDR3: CASSFPGTAQPYGYTF; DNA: TGTGCCAGCAGTTTCCCGGGGACAGCCCAACCCTATGGCTACACCTTC
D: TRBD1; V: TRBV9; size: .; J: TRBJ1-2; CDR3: CASSPGQGVSYTF; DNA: TGTGCCAGCAGCCCCGGACAGGGGGTGAGCTACACCTTC
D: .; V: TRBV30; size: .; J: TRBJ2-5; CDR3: CAWTLGRGETQYF; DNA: TGTGCCTGGACCCTTGGACGAGGGGAGACCCAGTACTTC
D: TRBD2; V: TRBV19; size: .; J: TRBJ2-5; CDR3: CASSMTSGGARTQYF; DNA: TGTGCCAGTAGTATGACTAGCGGGGGAGCGCGGACCCAGTACTTC
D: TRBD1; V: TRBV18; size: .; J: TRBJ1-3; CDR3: CASSPQQGAVGNTIYF; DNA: TGTGCCAGCTCACCGCAACAGGGGGCGGTTGGAAACACCATATATTTT
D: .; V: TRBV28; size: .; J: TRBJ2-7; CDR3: CASSTTVYEQYF; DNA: TGTGCCAGCAGTACAACAGTCTACGAGCAGTACTTC
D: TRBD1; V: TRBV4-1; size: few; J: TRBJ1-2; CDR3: CASSQGGGTANYGYTF; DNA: TGCGCCAGCAGCCAAGGGGGCGGGACAGCTAACTATGGCTACACCTTC
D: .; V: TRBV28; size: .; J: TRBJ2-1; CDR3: CATMIPGQYRGVF; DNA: TGTGCCACCATGATCCCGGGACAGTATCGCGGGGTCTTC
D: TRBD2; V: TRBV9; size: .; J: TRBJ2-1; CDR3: CASSVALTSGDNEQFF; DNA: TGTGCCAGCAGCGTAGCCCTGACTAGCGGCGACAATGAGCAGTTCTTC
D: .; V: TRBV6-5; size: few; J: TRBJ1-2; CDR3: CASSSTLGQRGYTF; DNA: TGTGCCAGCAGTTCCACTCTGGGTCAAAGAGGCTACACCTTC
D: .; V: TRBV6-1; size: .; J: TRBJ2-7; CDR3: CASSESQKVVNEQYF; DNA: TGTGCCAGCAGTGAATCCCAAAAAGTTGTCAACGAGCAGTACTTC
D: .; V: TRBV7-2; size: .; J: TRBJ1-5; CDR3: CASSFAVMGGGYQPQHF; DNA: TGTGCCAGCAGCTTTGCAGTAATGGGGGGAGGATATCAGCCCCAGCATTTT
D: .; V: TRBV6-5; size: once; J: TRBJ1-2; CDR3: CASAVAALGGYTF; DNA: TGTGCCTCAGCAGTAGCAGCCCTCGGTGGCTACACCTTC
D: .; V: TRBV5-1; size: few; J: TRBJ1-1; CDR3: CASSLGGASTEAFF; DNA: TGCGCCAGCAGCCTGGGTGGGGCTAGCACTGAAGCTTTCTTT
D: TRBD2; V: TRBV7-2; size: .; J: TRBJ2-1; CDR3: CASSLALAGGDNEQFF; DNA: TGTGCCAGCAGCTTAGCCCTAGCGGGGGGTGACAATGAGCAGTTCTTC
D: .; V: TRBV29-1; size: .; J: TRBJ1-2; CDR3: CSAGQTNYGYTF; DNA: TGCAGCGCTGGACAGACTAACTATGGCTACACCTTC
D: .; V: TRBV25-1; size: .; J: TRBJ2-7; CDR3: CASSRSGEQYF; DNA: TGTGCCAGCAGCCGGTCCGGCGAGCAGTACTTC
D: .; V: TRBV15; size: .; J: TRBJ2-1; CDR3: CATSRDLGDNEQFF; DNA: TGTGCCACCAGCAGAGATCTGGGGGACAATGAGCAGTTCTTC
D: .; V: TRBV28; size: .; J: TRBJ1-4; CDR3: CASSPNLELFF; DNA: TGTGCCAGCAGTCCTAACCTTGAACTGTTTTTT